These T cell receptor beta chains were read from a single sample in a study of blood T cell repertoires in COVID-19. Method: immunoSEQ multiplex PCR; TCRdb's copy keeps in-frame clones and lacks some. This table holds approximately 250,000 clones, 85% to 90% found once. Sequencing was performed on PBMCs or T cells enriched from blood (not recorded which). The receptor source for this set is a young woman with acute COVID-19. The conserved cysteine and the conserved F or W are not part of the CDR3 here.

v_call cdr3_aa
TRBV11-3 ASSSRTSPEDNEQF
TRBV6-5 ASSYSPGELAYGYT
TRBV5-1 ASSLTGHKLF
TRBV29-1 SVERAGPYNEQF
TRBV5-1 ASSLNAGEETQY
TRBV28 ASSVDRTTRGYT
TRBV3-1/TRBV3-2 ASSHLADSYEQY
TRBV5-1 ASSYGGTGGYEQY
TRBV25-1 ASSETGAASGANVLT
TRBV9 ASSVALGTYNEQF
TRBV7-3 ASSTIMGPSGNTIY
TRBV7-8 ASRLGDGSLYEQY
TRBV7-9 ASSLTGTSNEQY
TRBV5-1 ASSLTSGSVPGELF
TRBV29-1 SVVGGSNQPQH
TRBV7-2 ASSPWTSGSLDTQY
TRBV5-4 ASSPDRARAFEAF
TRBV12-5 ASGLTGVETQY
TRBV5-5 ASSLRDTFSYEQY
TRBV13 ASSLYGKGVNTEAF
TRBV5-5 ASSLGQNNYGYT
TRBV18 ASSSGLAGGGVKNIQY
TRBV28 ASTLPGLADSYNEQF
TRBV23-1 ASSLHISGVSLSGANVLT
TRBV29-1 SVMLSLNSPLH
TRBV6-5 ASSPTGVEQY
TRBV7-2 ASSLTIGLSTDTQY
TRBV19 ASSSGGGTEAF
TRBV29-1 SVERGPTDDRSYNSPLH
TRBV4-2 ASSPRGTSDSYEQY
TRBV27 ASSLGTGGNYEQY
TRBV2 ASSYVYTGELF
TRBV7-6 ASSLVASGSNEQF
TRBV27 ASSPGPTYEQY
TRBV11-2 ASSPGTGNQPQH
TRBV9 ASSVEAGNTEAF
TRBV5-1 ASSRQVEQF
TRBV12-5 ASGLGSGRYNEQF